These T cell receptor beta chains were read from a single sample in a study of T cell responses to AZD1222 COVID-19 vaccine. Here immunoSEQ multiplex PCR was the method, and the copy in TCRdb shows in-frame clones only, minus some. The sample has 120,000 to 150,000 clones, 90% to 95% seen once. Sequencing used peripheral blood, obtained on day 0 of AZD1222 vaccination. The receptors were gathered from an adult in good health. The CDR3 runs from the conserved cysteine through the conserved F or W. The D gene is left open where the match is weak. Some rows mark clone size as missing; the rest say once, few, many or name a class of expanded clone.

-	-	TRBJ2-1	TRBV5-1	TGCGCCAGCAGCTTAGGGGGGAACCCCTACAATGAGCAGTTCTTC	CASSLGGNPYNEQFF
once	-	TRBJ1-1	TRBV15	TGTGCCACCAGCAGAAAAGGACAGACGGAAAGTGAAGCTTTCTTT	CATSRKGQTESEAFF
-	-	TRBJ2-7	TRBV24-1	TGTGCCACCAGTGATTTTCAAGAGAACGAGCAGTACTTC	CATSDFQENEQYF
-	TRBD1	TRBJ2-5	TRBV6-6	TGTGCCAGCACCCTACGGGGGACAGGGGGAGAGACCCAGTACTTC	CASTLRGTGGETQYF
-	-	TRBJ1-3	TRBV7-2	TGTGCCAGCAGCTTAGGGGGAAAGGTGGTCTCTGGAAACACCATATATTTT	CASSLGGKVVSGNTIYF
-	-	TRBJ1-5	TRBV27	TGTGCCAGTGCACTCGGGACTATCGGTCAGCCCCAGCATTTT	CASALGTIGQPQHF
-	-	TRBJ1-1	TRBV7-6	TGTGCCAGCAGCCAGAGCCGCGGGGCAGAAGCTTTCTTT	CASSQSRGAEAFF
-	-	TRBJ2-3	TRBV19	TGTGCCAGTAGGCCGAAGATCACAGATACGCAGTATTTT	CASRPKITDTQYF
-	-	TRBJ2-7	TRBV7-2	TGTGCCAGCAGCTTAAGGGGAGCCACCTACGAGCAGTACTTC	CASSLRGATYEQYF
-	-	TRBJ1-2	TRBV11-3	TGTGCCAGCAGCTTAGGGCAGGGTGGTGGCTACACCTTC	CASSLGQGGGYTF
-	-	TRBJ1-2	TRBV6-1	TGTGCCAGCAGTGAACACGGCGGATATGGCTACACCTTC	CASSEHGGYGYTF
-	-	TRBJ1-1	TRBV10-2	TGCGCCAGCAGTATACAGGAGGGGAGGCTCATGAACACTGAAGCTTTCTTT	CASSIQEGRLMNTEAFF
-	-	TRBJ2-3	TRBV30	TGTGCCGGCTCTTCCCCGCCGGATACGCAGTATTTT	CAGSSPPDTQYF
-	TRBD2	TRBJ2-7	TRBV7-2	TGTGCCAGCAGTTCGAATGGACTAGTGTTCTACGAGCAGTACTTC	CASSSNGLVFYEQYF
few	-	TRBJ2-7	TRBV5-1	TGCGCCAGCAGCTTGGCCGCGGGCGCGAGCTCCTACGAGCAGTACTTC	CASSLAAGASSYEQYF
-	TRBD1	TRBJ1-2	TRBV6-5	TGTGCCAGCAGGGACAGGACCCCAGGCTATGGCTACACCTTC	CASRDRTPGYGYTF
once	-	TRBJ2-3	TRBV6-6	TGTGCCAGCAGACTAACAGGGTTGGGCACAGATACGCAGTATTTT	CASRLTGLGTDTQYF
-	TRBD1	TRBJ2-5	TRBV5-1	TGCGCCAGCAGCAGGAGACAGGGGACGGAGACCCAGTACTTC	CASSRRQGTETQYF
-	-	TRBJ2-2	TRBV9	TGTGCCAGCAGCGTAGGCGGGGAGCTGTTTTTT	CASSVGGELFF
-	-	TRBJ2-7	TRBV5-1	TGCGCCAGCAGCTCTACGTTCGGCTACGAGCAGTACTTC	CASSSTFGYEQYF
-	-	TRBJ2-2	TRBV5-4	TGTGCCAGCAGCAGTAAACAGGACCTCACCGGGGAGCTGTTTTTT	CASSSKQDLTGELFF
-	-	TRBJ1-1	TRBV11-3	TGTGCCAGCAGCTTAGTGCCTATGGCTGAAGCTTTCTTT	CASSLVPMAEAFF
once	-	TRBJ1-1	TRBV24-1	TGTGCCACCAGTGATTTAGGGGCTGAAGCTTTCTTT	CATSDLGAEAFF
-	-	TRBJ2-5	TRBV14	TGTGCCAGCAGCCTACAGGACCGCGGAGGAGAGACCCAGTACTTC	CASSLQDRGGETQYF
-	-	TRBJ2-7	TRBV11-2	TGTGCCAGCACCCCAGGGAGCGAGATGAACTACGAGCAGTACTTC	CASTPGSEMNYEQYF
-	TRBD1	TRBJ2-7	TRBV5-6	TGTGCCAGCAGCTCGCGAGACAGGGGGTTTTACGAGCAGTACTTC	CASSSRDRGFYEQYF
-	-	TRBJ2-5	TRBV29-1	TGCAGCGTTGACGGCTTAGGCGTGAGAGAGACCCAGTACTTC	CSVDGLGVRETQYF
few	-	TRBJ1-2	TRBV5-8	TGTGCCAGCAGCTTGTGGGGGACTCAAGGCTACACCTTC	CASSLWGTQGYTF
-	-	TRBJ1-2	TRBV10-3	TGTGCCATCAGCGACCTGAACTATGGCTACACCTTC	CAISDLNYGYTF